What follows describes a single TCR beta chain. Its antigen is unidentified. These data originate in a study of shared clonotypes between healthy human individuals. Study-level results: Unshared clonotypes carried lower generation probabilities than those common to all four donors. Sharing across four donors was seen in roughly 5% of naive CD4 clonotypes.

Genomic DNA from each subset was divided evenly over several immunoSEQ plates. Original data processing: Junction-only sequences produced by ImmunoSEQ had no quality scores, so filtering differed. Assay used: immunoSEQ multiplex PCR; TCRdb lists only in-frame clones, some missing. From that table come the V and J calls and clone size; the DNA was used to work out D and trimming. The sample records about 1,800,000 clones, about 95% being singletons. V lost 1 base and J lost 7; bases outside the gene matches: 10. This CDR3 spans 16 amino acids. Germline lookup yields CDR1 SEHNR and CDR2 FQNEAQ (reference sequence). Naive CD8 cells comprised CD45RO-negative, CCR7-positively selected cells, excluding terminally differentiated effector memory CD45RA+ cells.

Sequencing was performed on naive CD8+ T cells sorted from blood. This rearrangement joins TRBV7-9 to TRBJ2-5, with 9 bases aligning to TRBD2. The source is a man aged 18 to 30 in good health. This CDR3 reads CASSLVSSGGLWTQYF. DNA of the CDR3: TGTGCCAGCAGCTTAGTATCCAGCGGGGGGTTGTGGACCCAGTACTTC.